These 22 T cell receptor beta chains came from one sample sequenced in a study. Cells sorted as Tregs were CD4+, CD25+ and CD127-/low. Adaptor-ligated barcode primers were used to amplify TRBV12-4/TRBJ1-2 clonotypes. TCRdb redid the calling of the multiplex PCR reads with MiXCR, one entry per CDR3 protein. The sample contains 1,000 or so distinct CDR3 sequences, under 3% of which appear only once. The specimen sequenced was Tregs sorted from blood. The receptors were gathered from a female donor with breast cancer.

By proportion, this clonotype is medium-sized. V usage is TRBV12-3 or TRBV12-4 and J usage is TRBJ1-2; D may be TRBD1 (5 bases). V was clipped by 1 base and J by 8 bases, with 8 bases between them. The CDR3 loop spans 12 amino acids. The CDR3: CASSLDRRGYTF. CDR3 coding DNA: TGTGCCAGCAGTTTAGACAGGCGAGGCTACACCTTC.

In this sample, this clonotype is medium-sized (0.01 to 0.1%). CDR3 protein: CASSPTGTHRVGYTF. The DNA for the CDR3 is TGTGCCAGCAGCCCGACAGGAACCCACAGGGTTGGCTACACCTTC. The chain combines TRBV12-3 or TRBV12-4 with TRBJ1-2; the D gene is possibly TRBD1 (6 bases). Trimming pared 6 bases from V and 7 bases from J, leaving 21 bases between. The CDR3 extends over 15 amino acids.

This clonotype ranks as medium-sized. V usage is TRBV12-3 or TRBV12-4 and J usage is TRBJ1-2; D is undetermined. The CDR3 loop spans 13 amino acids. Trimming pared 3 bases from V and 4 bases from J, leaving 9 bases between. This CDR3 is CASSFAASYGYTF. As DNA, the CDR3 is TGTGCCAGCAGTTTCGCGGCCAGCTATGGCTACACCTTC.

By sample share, this clonotype is medium-sized. The genes are TRBV12-3 or TRBV12-4 and TRBJ1-2, with 9 bases fitting TRBD1. V shed 1 base and J 3 bases; nucleotides not matched to a gene: 12. The CDR3 length is 18 residues. CDR3 sequence (DNA): TGTGCCAGCAGTTTAGGGACAGGGGCCGACCTACTCTACTATGGCTACACCTTC. It specifies CASSLGTGADLLYYGYTF.

By share of the sample, this clonotype is medium-sized (0.01 to 0.1%). The gene calls are TRBV12-3 or TRBV12-4 and TRBJ1-2, with D possibly being TRBD1 (5 bases). The CDR3 runs to 15 residues. V was trimmed by 7 bases and J by 4 bases, leaving 19 bases between them. CDR3 in amino acids: CASKMGRLLGYGYTF. DNA for the CDR3: TGTGCCAGCAAAATGGGACGGCTGCTTGGCTATGGCTACACCTTC.

This clonotype is categorized as medium-sized. The V and J genes are TRBV12-3 or TRBV12-4 and TRBJ1-2; the match to TRBD1 covers 7 bases. V lost 1 base to trimming and J lost 1 base; unmatched junction nucleotides: 3. This CDR3 has 15 residues. CDR3 protein: CASSLVQGINYGYTF. Written as DNA, the CDR3 is TGTGCCAGCAGTTTAGTACAGGGGATTAACTATGGCTACACCTTC.

Relative to its sample, this clonotype is medium-sized. The V and J genes are TRBV12-3 or TRBV12-4 and TRBJ1-2; 10 bases align to TRBD1. Trimming removed 5 bases from V and 7 bases from J; junction bases left unmatched: 7. CDR3 size: 14 residues. The CDR3 sequence is CASSRDRGKGGYTF. The CDR3 DNA sequence: TGTGCCAGCAGTCGGGACAGGGGAAAAGGTGGCTACACCTTC.

This clonotype is medium-sized within its sample. This chain uses TRBV12-3 or TRBV12-4 with TRBJ1-2, with 9 nucleotides matching TRBD1. This CDR3 has 16 amino acids. V trimming: 5 bases; J trimming: 4 bases; junction bases outside the gene matches: 11. The CDR3 coding sequence is TGTGCCAGCAGTCTAAAAGCCGGGACAGGGATCTATGGCTACACCTTC. Its translation: CASSLKAGTGIYGYTF.

This clonotype is categorized as medium-sized. J is TRBJ1-2 and V is TRBV12-3 or TRBV12-4; D is perhaps TRBD1 (5 bases). The CDR3 runs 15 residues. V was pared by 4 bases and J by 7 bases, with 19 bases between. CDR3 nucleotides: TGTGCCAGCAGTTCAAGGGGCACGCCAAAGATTGGCTACACCTTC. Protein: CASSSRGTPKIGYTF.

By share, this clonotype counts as medium-sized (0.01 to 0.1%). This chain joins TRBV12-3 or TRBV12-4 and TRBJ1-2; weak D call: TRBD1 (6 bases). Trimming removed 5 bases at V and 8 bases at J, with 12 bases between. The CDR3 length is 12 residues. The DNA for the CDR3 is TGTGCCAGCAGTACAGGGTACAGGGGCTACACCTTC. It is translated as CASSTGYRGYTF.

Relative to its sample, this clonotype is large. The CDR3 region has the DNA TGTGCCAGCAGCCACAGCTATGGCTACACCTTC. This encodes CASSHSYGYTF. This chain uses TRBV12-3 or TRBV12-4 with TRBJ1-2; the D is unclear. The CDR3 extends over 11 amino acids. V shed 6 bases and J shed 4 bases, with 6 bases lying between them.

By its share, this clonotype is medium-sized. This chain connects TRBV12-3 or TRBV12-4 to TRBJ1-2, with D perhaps TRBD1 (5 bases). The CDR3 contains 15 residues. Trimming took 7 bases from V and 2 from J, leaving 17 bases between them. The CDR3, as DNA: TGTGCCAGCAATGACGACAGCCACTTCAACTATGGCTACACCTTC. It is translated as CASNDDSHFNYGYTF.

In its sample, this clonotype ranks as medium-sized. The chain employs TRBV12-3 or TRBV12-4 and TRBJ1-2; D is undetermined. Trimming removed 3 bases at V and 4 bases at J, with 9 bases between. This CDR3 is built from 13 residues. CDR3 nucleotides: TGTGCCAGCAGTTTGTTGGGGAGCTATGGCTACACCTTC. Encoded protein: CASSLLGSYGYTF.

By proportion, this clonotype is large. The chain uses TRBV12-3 or TRBV12-4 and TRBJ1-2; 8 nucleotides line up with TRBD1. CDR3 length: 13 amino acids. V shed 9 bases and J 3 bases; nucleotides not matched to a gene: 6. The CDR3 loop is CASEGQGDYGYTF. The CDR3 coding sequence is TGTGCCAGTGAAGGACAGGGTGACTATGGCTACACCTTC.

The rearrangement joins TRBV12-3 or TRBV12-4 to TRBJ1-2, with 7 bases aligning to TRBD1. This CDR3 region has 14 residues. J lost 2 bases, V lost 4 bases, and 4 bases had no gene match. CDR3 loop: CASSSRQGNYGYTF. CDR3 DNA sequence: TGTGCCAGCAGTTCTAGACAGGGAAACTATGGCTACACCTTC.

This clonotype ranks as medium-sized. The chain carries TRBV12-3 or TRBV12-4 and TRBJ1-2; 10 bases map to TRBD1. This CDR3 contains 18 residues. Trimming took 4 bases from V and 2 from J; bases not matched to a gene: 13. CDR3 DNA sequence: TGTGCCAGCAGTTCCCCACCGGGACAGGGGAGAGGCAACTATGGCTACACCTTC. It codes for CASSSPPGQGRGNYGYTF.

By share, this clonotype counts as medium-sized. The chain is built from TRBV12-3 or TRBV12-4 and TRBJ1-2; perhaps TRBD1 as D (5 bases). This CDR3 is 15 amino acids long. Deletions cut 7 bases from V and 4 bases from J, with 19 bases between. This CDR3 reads CASTLGPNIVYGYTF. The CDR3 region has the DNA TGTGCCAGCACCCTGGGGCCTAATATAGTCTATGGCTACACCTTC.

This clonotype is deemed medium-sized (0.01 to 0.1%). J is TRBJ1-2 and V is TRBV12-3 or TRBV12-4; D gene ambiguous. This CDR3 spans 14 amino acids. Trimming cost V 1 base and J 5 bases, with 11 bases left between them. CDR3 bases: TGTGCCAGCAGTTTAGGAGGGCCCTCTTATGGCTACACCTTC. This codes for CASSLGGPSYGYTF.

By share, this clonotype counts as medium-sized (0.01 to 0.1%). The chain combines TRBV12-3 or TRBV12-4 with TRBJ1-2; the D gene is possibly TRBD1 (5 bases). Between the trimmed V and J ends, which lost 5 bases and 5 bases, there was a span of 12 bases. The CDR3 runs 13 residues. CDR3 coding DNA: TGTGCCAGCAGTCCCGACAGCGCTTATGGCTACACCTTC. Translating gives CASSPDSAYGYTF.

This clonotype is categorized as medium-sized. The chain joins TRBV12-3 or TRBV12-4 to TRBJ1-2; 7 bases line up with TRBD1. V trimming: 5 bases; J trimming: 7 bases; junction bases outside the gene matches: 7. The CDR3 is 13 amino acids. CDR3 sequence reads: CASSLRQGGGYTF. In DNA, the CDR3 is TGTGCCAGCAGTCTCCGACAGGGAGGTGGCTACACCTTC.

This clonotype is labeled as medium-sized. This chain links TRBV12-3 or TRBV12-4 with TRBJ1-2; D is uncertain. There are 12 residues in the CDR3. Between the trimmed V and J ends, which lost 8 bases and 1 base, there was a span of 8 bases. The CDR3 is CASRRRNYGYTF. CDR3 sequence (DNA): TGTGCCAGCCGACGGCGTAACTATGGCTACACCTTC.

This clonotype counts as large. V and J are TRBV12-3 or TRBV12-4 and TRBJ1-2; maybe TRBD1 (5 bases). Trimming took off 6 bases at V and 5 bases at J, with 16 bases between the two ends. The CDR3 has 14 residues. The CDR3 nucleotides are TGTGCCAGCAGGGATACGGGACTGGTATATGGCTACACCTTC. This encodes CASRDTGLVYGYTF.